This T cell receptor beta chain stems from a study of neurological immune-mediated disorders (dated by TCRdb to the late 2010s). Background on the whole study: Peripheral blood TCR-beta repertoires from patients with HTLV-I-associated myelopathy (HAM/TSP), patients with multiple sclerosis, and healthy controls were compared in the study using UMI-based sequencing. The 90 to 120 TCR-beta libraries covered PBMC samples along with longitudinal samples, technical triplicates, and paired sorted CD4+ and CD8+ T-cell subsets. The cohort was made up of approximately 69 subjects, consisting of about 14 HAM/TSP patients, roughly 35 multiple sclerosis patients and 20 healthy controls.

Blood bank volunteers in Maryland, USA served as the healthy controls. Sorted-subset TCR libraries were prepared from approximately 1 million sorted CD4+ or CD8+ T cells. PBMCs were separated from peripheral blood using Ficoll-Hypaque density gradient centrifugation and then cryopreserved in liquid nitrogen. The study also sequenced paired sorted CD4+ and CD8+ subsets from healthy controls, HAM/TSP patients and MS patients. The table lists this clonotype with many counts. The target of this receptor is not known. Per-nucleotide qualities are absent, and no much larger clonotype sits a single base away. Paper-wide results and their limitations: TCR clonal expansion was highest in HAM/TSP patients and lowest in MS patients, with MS patients falling below even healthy controls. Across subjects, expanded clones never shared an identical CDR3 amino acid sequence, which suggests that the TCR-beta repertoires in every group were private.

CDR1 and CDR2 are drawn from the germline V gene (reference sequence): SGHNT, YYREEE. V loses 3 bases, J loses 6 bases, and the germline ends lie 10 bases apart. The CDR3, cysteine through phenylalanine, is 13 amino acids long. Of the read, only the CDR3 DNA is kept; its 39 bases are in frame from base 1. To synthesize cDNA, template-switch 5'RACE was performed with a primer carrying a 10-nucleotide random unique molecular identifier so that each TCR transcript was tagged. Every sequencing run yielded over 200 million TCR-beta sequences covering 15-18 subjects. Total RNA was extracted with the RNeasy kit. Using the KAPA Real-time Library Amplification kit, TCR-beta VDJ regions were amplified with primers for the TCR constant region and the 5'RACE anchor. A first PCR added sample indexes and Illumina adaptors, and a second PCR then raised library yield. After purification with Ampure beads, the TCR product of roughly 650 bp was size-selected on a 2% E-gel SizeSelection system. Before pooling, library quality was assessed on a Bioanalyzer, concentration was determined with Qubit, and library quantification was performed with the Kapa Library Quantification kit. An Illumina HiSeq 2500 sequenced the libraries paired-end 2 x 150 bp. To increase sequence diversity, roughly 24-32% phiX was spiked into each library pool. Under the source paper's analysis protocol: The UMI-based MiGEC pipeline processed quality-filtered reads and removed over 85% of raw TCR sequences during error correction. VDJ genes were aligned to IMGT germline references, and each clonotype was defined by a unique CDR3 amino acid sequence together with V-J genes. VDJtools evaluated clonal expansion, Shannon diversity and CDR3 relatedness (CalcPairwiseDistances, ClusterSamples); CLCbio workbench built phylogenetic trees. A clone was classed as expanded if it had 8 or more unique UMIs, a cutoff based on coefficient-of-variation modelling across technical triplicates. Starting from the raw public reads, TCRdb applied fastp trimming at Q25, assembled clones with MiXCR and retained in-frame beta chains. Each record represents a unique CDR3 protein, reported with the most common genes and DNA among its rows. None of the V and J calls come from the authors' own analysis; TCRdb made them. This sample comprises fewer than 20,000 distinct CDR3 sequences, 3% to 3.5% of them detected only once. The ten largest make up over 20% of the sample.

The chain is assembled from TRBV5-4 and TRBJ2-1; D gene: possibly TRBD1, on 5 matching bases. Sequencing was performed on CD8+ T cells from blood. The receptor was derived from a woman between 40 and 55 years old in good health. The bases are TGTGCCAGCAGCTGGACACCAAGCAATGAGCAGTTCTTC. It translates to CASSWTPSNEQFF.